A single sample gave rise to the 8 T cell receptor beta chains below, sequenced in a study of immune evolution from preneoplasia to lung adenocarcinoma. TCRdb keeps only in-frame clones here, not all; method: immunoSEQ multiplex PCR. The sample contains thousands of clones, 76% of which appear only once. Sequencing used FFPE minimally invasive lung adenocarcinoma tissue. These receptors were taken from a person aged 60 to 80 with lung adenocarcinoma.

The chain links TRBV5-8 to TRBJ1-1, with D perhaps TRBD1 (5 bases). Trimming removed 4 bases from V and 4 bases from J, with 17 bases in between. Looked up from germline, CDR1 is SGHTS and CDR2 is YDEGEE. This CDR3 is built from 15 residues. CDR3 amino acids: CASSLNRGWGTEAFF. DNA for the CDR3: TGTGCCAGCAGCCTAAACCGGGGCTGGGGCACTGAAGCTTTCTTT.

The chain joins TRBV5-4 to TRBJ2-1, with 8 bases lining up with TRBD2. The V segment lost 2 bases and the J segment 10 bases; nucleotides outside the gene matches: 11. CDR1 SGHNT and CDR2 YYREEE come from the germline V gene (reference sequence). This CDR3 comprises 15 residues. The DNA for the CDR3 is TGTGCCAGCAGCTTAGGGGGACTAGGGGGAGGCGAGCAGTTCTTC. Translation: CASSLGGLGGGEQFF.

The V gene is TRBV29-1, the J gene TRBJ1-5, with D possibly matching TRBD1 (6 bases). Germline V gives CDR1 SQVTM, CDR2 ANQGSEA. CDR3 size: 14 residues. Trimming shortened V by 5 bases and J by 2 bases, and 13 bases separated the two germline ends. CDR3 bases: TGCAGCGTTTCAAGCGCAGGGGGCAATCAGCCCCAGCATTTT. Protein sequence: CSVSSAGGNQPQHF.

This chain connects TRBV4-2 to TRBJ2-2; TRBD2 matches at 11 bases. J lost 7 bases, V lost 0 bases, and 7 bases had no gene match. Germline V gene data show CDR1 as LGHNA and CDR2 as YNFKEQ. The CDR3 is made up of 17 amino acids. The CDR3: CASSQEVAGGPNGELFF. DNA for the CDR3: TGTGCCAGCAGCCAAGAGGTAGCGGGGGGGCCAAACGGGGAGCTGTTTTTT.

The chain employs TRBV6-1 and TRBJ1-5; D is possibly TRBD1 (5 bases). With 2 bases removed from V and 4 bases from J, the gap between germline ends came to 12 bases. Germline V gene sequence: CDR1 MNHNS, CDR2 SASEGT. The CDR3 has 15 amino acids. The CDR3 region is CASSESRAGNQPQHF. CDR3 bases: TGTGCCAGCAGTGAATCCAGGGCGGGGAATCAGCCCCAGCATTTT.

The rearrangement links TRBV7-6 to TRBJ2-1, with D perhaps assigned TRBD1 or TRBD2 (5 bases each). V was shortened by 10 bases and J by 7 bases, with 17 bases between the two germline ends. Germline lookup yields CDR1 SGHVS and CDR2 FNYEAQ. The CDR3 runs to 13 residues. CDR3 nucleotides: TGTGCCACCGCCAAGGGACCCCTTAATGAGCAGTTCTTC. Protein product: CATAKGPLNEQFF. The whole variable domain, filled in from reference TRBV7-6 and TRBJ2-1, reads GAGVSQSPRYKVTKRGQDVALRCDPISGHVSLYWYRQALGQGPEFLTYFNYEAQQDKSGLPNDRFSAERPEGSISTLTIQRTEQRDSAMYRCATAKGPLNEQFFGPGTRLTVL.

The chain uses TRBV11-2 and TRBJ2-7; tentative D call: TRBD2 (5 bases). Trimming removed 4 bases from V and 1 base from J, with 17 bases in between. Germline V gene sequence: CDR1 SGHAT, CDR2 FQNNGV. The CDR3 covers 16 residues. CDR3 nucleotide sequence: TGTGCCAGCAGCTCGCTGGGGAGCAGTTCTTCCTACGAGCAGTACTTC. Protein sequence: CASSSLGSSSSYEQYF.

V is TRBV6-4 and J is TRBJ2-1, with TRBD1 matching over 9 bases. CDR1 is MRHNA, CDR2 SNTAGT, per germline. The junction had 6 bases not matched to a gene; V was cut back by 3 bases and J by 3 bases. The CDR3 has 16 residues. CDR3 nucleotide sequence: TGTGCCAGCAGTGAACGACCGGGACAGGGCTACAATGAGCAGTTCTTC. It translates to CASSERPGQGYNEQFF.